One sample yielded the 20 T cell receptor beta chains listed below, sequenced in a study of cytomegalovirus exposure and HLA in healthy donors (dated by TCRdb to about 2017). Library creation used the immunoSEQ multiplex PCR assay. TCRdb provides this immuneACCESS table in a form limited to in-frame rearrangements. Some clones are lacking; in checked studies, under half of them reflect an unresolved V gene, and why the rest are absent is not known. The sample table lists some 60,000 clones, 90% to 97% of them with a count of one. The ten largest account for approximately 0.95% of the sample. Sequencing was carried out using PBMCs. These receptors were taken from a young man in good health and CMV-seronegative.

The gene calls are TRBV27 and TRBJ2-7, with D perhaps matching TRBD1 (5 bases). The CDR3 runs 12 residues. Germline CDR1 reads MNHEY; CDR2 reads SMNVEV (reference sequence). The germline V and J ends were trimmed by 6 bases and 12 bases, with 18 bases remaining between them. The CDR3 nucleotides read TGTGCCAGCAGCGGTATCCAGGGTAGGCGGTACTTC. Its translation: CASSGIQGRRYF.

This chain links TRBV28 with TRBJ2-1; 12 positions match TRBD2. This CDR3 contains 16 residues. Germline CDR1 and CDR2: MDHEN and SYDVKM. With V trimmed by 2 bases and J by 10 bases, 9 bases remained unmatched. The CDR3 loop reads CASSLKWTSGIHEQFF. The CDR3 nucleotides read TGTGCCAGCAGTTTAAAATGGACTAGCGGGATTCACGAGCAGTTCTTC.

CDR3 sequence (DNA): TGTGCCAGCTCACCACTCGCCAGGACAGGGAAAACTGAGCAGTTCTTC. Translated, it gives CASSPLARTGKTEQFF. This chain joins TRBV18 and TRBJ2-1; 8 bases map to TRBD1. Germline assignment: CDR1 KGHSH and CDR2 LQKENI. CDR3 size: 16 residues. With V trimmed by 1 base and J by 9 bases, 11 bases remained unmatched.

For the CDR3, the DNA is TGTGCCAGCAGCTTGCAGGGACAGAATGGCTACACCTTC. Its translation is CASSLQGQNGYTF. The chain combines TRBV5-6 with TRBJ1-2; TRBD1 aligns across 7 bases. Trimming at V came to 1 base and at J to 6 bases, leaving 3 bases not matched to a gene. Germline values: CDR1 SGHDT, CDR2 YYEEEE. The length of the CDR3 is 13 residues.

The V and J genes are TRBV27 and TRBJ1-1; 10 positions agree with TRBD1. The CDR3 runs 12 residues. V shed 8 bases and J 5 bases; nucleotides not matched to a gene: 2. CDR1 is MNHEY and CDR2 is SMNVEV in the germline V gene (reference sequence). CDR3 loop: CASPDRGTEAFF. CDR3 DNA sequence: TGTGCCAGCCCGGACAGGGGGACTGAAGCTTTCTTT.

The chain combines TRBV21-1 with TRBJ2-3; the table's D call, TRBD2, was not checked against the DNA. TRBV21-1 is shown as a pseudogene. There are 15 residues in the CDR3. This chain's CDR3 is CASSTGLGRTDTQYF. In nucleotides, the CDR3 is TGTGCCAGCAGCACGGGACTAGGTAGGACAGATACGCAGTATTTT.

This rearrangement joins TRBV18 to TRBJ2-7; D not certain. Germline lookup yields CDR1 KGHSH and CDR2 LQKENI. V was shortened by 3 bases and J by 2 bases, with 8 bases between the two germline ends. The CDR3 is 13 amino acids. The CDR3 sequence: CASSPDNPYEQYF. Here the CDR3 DNA reads TGTGCCAGCTCACCTGACAATCCCTACGAGCAGTACTTC.

The chain employs TRBV29-1 and TRBJ1-3; maybe TRBD1 (5 bases). Per germline, CDR1 SQVTM and CDR2 ANQGSEA. This CDR3 is 11 amino acids long. V gave up 7 bases and J gave up 8 bases, with 12 bases separating them. Here the CDR3 DNA reads TGCAGCGCACGCCAAGGGGACACCATATATTTT. This codes for CSARQGDTIYF.

The DNA of the CDR3 is TGTGCCAGCAGCTTCCGCCCTAGCGGAGATTACGAGCAGTACTTC. Its translation is CASSFRPSGDYEQYF. This chain uses TRBV5-8 with TRBJ2-7, with 7 bases identical to TRBD2. Looked up from germline, CDR1 is SGHTS and CDR2 is YDEGEE. CDR3 length equals 15 residues. V was clipped by 2 bases and J by 4 bases; unmatched bases: 9.

V gene TRBV18 combines with J gene TRBJ1-3; TRBD1 agrees at 12 bases. J gave up 4 bases and V 6 bases, and 7 bases lay outside the gene matches. Germline loops: CDR1 KGHSH, CDR2 LQKENI. There are 16 residues in the CDR3. The CDR3 nucleotides read TGTGCCAGCTCCCGGGGACAGGGGGCGCCCGGAAACACCATATATTTT. This encodes CASSRGQGAPGNTIYF.

V is TRBV27 and J is TRBJ2-3, with 7 bases aligning to TRBD1. This CDR3 has 15 amino acids. With 4 bases clipped from V and 1 base from J, the junction kept 5 bases outside the gene matches. CDR1 and CDR2 from the germline V gene are MNHEY and SMNVEV (reference sequence). The CDR3 sequence is CASSSRTGRTDTQYF. CDR3 DNA: TGTGCCAGCAGTTCCCGGACAGGACGCACAGATACGCAGTATTTT.

V gene TRBV5-1 combines with J gene TRBJ2-7; 9 nucleotides align to TRBD2. Germline V gene lookup returns CDR1 SGHRS and CDR2 YFSETQ. The CDR3 loop spans 14 amino acids. Trimming cost V 2 bases and J 7 bases; bases outside gene matches: 7. The CDR3 nucleotides read TGCGCCAGCAGCTTACGGACTAGCGCCGGAGAGCAGTACTTC. This translates into CASSLRTSAGEQYF.

The chain recombines TRBV19 with TRBJ2-4; D may be TRBD2 (6 bases). Germline CDR1 is LNHDA and CDR2 is SQIVND (reference sequence). The V end lost 4 bases, the J end lost 0 bases, and 7 bases lay between the germline ends. The CDR3 has 14 residues. The CDR3 DNA sequence: TGTGCCAGTAGTACGGGGGAAGCCAAAAACATTCAGTACTTC. This translates into CASSTGEAKNIQYF.

The genes are TRBV4-1 and TRBJ2-7; possible D gene TRBD1, 6 bases. CDR1 is MGHRA, CDR2 YSYEKL, per germline. This CDR3 spans 14 amino acids. The V and J ends lost 0 bases and 5 bases respectively, with 11 bases between them. CDR3 sequence reads: CASSQEADRNEQYF. Here the CDR3 DNA reads TGCGCCAGCAGCCAAGAAGCGGACAGAAACGAGCAGTACTTC.

The chain joins TRBV9 to TRBJ2-1, with 9 bases lining up with TRBD1. The germline V gene has CDR1 SGDLS and CDR2 YYNGEE. CDR3 size: 14 residues. J gave up 6 bases and V 4 bases, and 5 bases lay outside the gene matches. The CDR3 DNA reads TGTGCCAGCAGCCGCCGGGACAGGGTCAATGAGCAGTTCTTC. Encoded protein: CASSRRDRVNEQFF.

This chain joins TRBV27 and TRBJ2-3; 14 nucleotides match TRBD2. Germline V lookup: CDR1 MNHEY, CDR2 SMNVEV (reference sequence). The V segment lost 5 bases and the J segment 4 bases; nucleotides outside the gene matches: 26. The CDR3 consists of 23 residues. As DNA, the CDR3 is TGTGCCAGCAGTCCCGGCATCCCCCGGGGACTAGCGGGAGTCAGCAAGGTATCAGATACGCAGTATTTT. Residues: CASSPGIPRGLAGVSKVSDTQYF.

The chain employs TRBV11-2 and TRBJ2-5, with TRBD1 matching 9 bases. With V trimmed by 5 bases and J by 5 bases, 12 bases remained unmatched. CDR3 size: 16 residues. Germline CDR1 is SGHAT and CDR2 is FQNNGV. The CDR3 loop reads CASSRSNNRGPETQYF. As DNA, the CDR3 is TGTGCCAGCAGCCGTTCCAATAACAGGGGGCCGGAGACCCAGTACTTC.

CDR3 protein: CASSHPGSGNYGYTF. The CDR3 nucleotides read TGCGCCAGCAGCCACCCGGGTTCAGGGAACTATGGCTACACCTTC. The chain combines TRBV4-3 with TRBJ1-2; TRBD1 might be the D (5 bases). Between the trimmed V and J ends, which lost 3 bases and 2 bases, there was a span of 13 bases. Germline lookup yields CDR1 LGHNA and CDR2 YSLEER. The CDR3 is 15 residues long.

The chain joins TRBV10-2 to TRBJ2-1; maybe TRBD2 (5 bases). The V gene's germline CDR1 is WSHSY and CDR2 SAAADI. The CDR3 loop spans 14 amino acids. The V and J ends lost 10 bases and 4 bases respectively, with 17 bases between them. The CDR3 DNA follows: TGCGCCACCGCGAACGGACGGGATTACAATGAGCAGTTCTTC. This encodes CATANGRDYNEQFF.

About this clone itself: It is unclear where the CDR3 begins or ends on the DNA, so no DNA is shown, and the CDR3 is as TCRdb lists it. The chain couples TRBV28 to TRBJ1-1; the table's D call TRBD1 went unverified against the DNA. The CDR3 has 16 amino acids, counting both end residues. CDR1 is MDHEN, CDR2 SYDVKM, per germline. This CDR3 reads CASSFLAGSLNTEAFF.